What follows describes a single T cell receptor (beta chain). Its antigen is undetermined. Only in-frame clones appear in the TCRdb table, and some are missing; sequencing was by immunoSEQ multiplex PCR. This table has 2 million to 2.5 million clones, almost 96% appearing once. The sample is drawn from a study of shared clonotypes between healthy human individuals. Study-level results: Investigators collected only blood, and repertoires in tissues likely differ.

CDR3 size: 11 residues. J gave up 2 bases and V 8 bases, and 2 bases lay outside the gene matches. Per the germline V gene, CDR1 is SQVTM and CDR2 is ANQGSEA. The rearrangement uses TRBV29-1 and TRBJ2-5, with 7 nucleotides matching TRBD2. Sequenced material: naive CD4+ T cells sorted from blood. Subset reported: CD45RA+ positively selected. This sequence originates from a man aged 18 to 35 in good health. The chain's CDR3 is CSTGGQETQYF. CDR3 nucleotides: TGCAGCACGGGGGGTCAAGAGACCCAGTACTTC.